This T cell receptor beta chain was sequenced for a study of metastatic and nonmetastatic thyroid tumors. Thyroid surgery was preceded by no treatment in any patient. This clone was recorded a few times. No antigen is known for it. TCRdb reassembled clones from the PCR reads with MiXCR. The sample holds about 16,000 clones, about 29% seen once. Study outcomes and limitations: Reportedly, malignant thyroid tumors had significantly higher TCR beta diversity than benign nodules, in blood and tumor.

Germline V lookup: CDR1 MDHEN, CDR2 SYDVKM. There are 14 residues in the CDR3. V was clipped by 2 bases and J by 4 bases, with 12 bases between them. Sequencing was performed on tumor tissue. The genes are TRBV28 and TRBJ2-7; possible D gene TRBD1, 6 bases. The sequence derives from a male donor with papillary thyroid cancer or a benign thyroid nodule (not recorded which). Some clones in this sample may be carry-over from other donors' samples. The CDR3 DNA follows: TGTGCCAGCAGTTTAAAGTGGACAGCTTACGAGCAGTACTTC. The encoded protein is CASSLKWTAYEQYF. The variable domain in full, completed from reference TRBV28 and TRBJ2-7, reads DVKVTQSSRYLVKRTGEKVFLECVQDMDHENMFWYRQDPGLGLRLIYFSYDVKMKEKGDIPEGYSVSREKKERFSLILESASTNQTSMYLCASSLKWTAYEQYFGPGTRLTVT.